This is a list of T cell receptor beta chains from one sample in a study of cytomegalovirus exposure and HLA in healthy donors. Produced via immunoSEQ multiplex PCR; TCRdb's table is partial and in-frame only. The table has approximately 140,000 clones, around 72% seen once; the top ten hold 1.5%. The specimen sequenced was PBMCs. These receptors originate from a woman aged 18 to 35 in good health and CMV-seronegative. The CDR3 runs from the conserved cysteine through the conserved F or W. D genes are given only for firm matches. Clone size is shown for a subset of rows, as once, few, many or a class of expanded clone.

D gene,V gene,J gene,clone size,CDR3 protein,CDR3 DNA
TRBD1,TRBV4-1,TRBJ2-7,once,CASSQGAGGFYEQYF,TGCGCCAGCAGCCAAGGGGCAGGGGGCTTCTACGAGCAGTACTTC
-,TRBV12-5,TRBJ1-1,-,CAGRNTEAFF,TGTGCTGGCCGGAACACTGAAGCTTTCTTT
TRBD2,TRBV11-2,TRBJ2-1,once,CASSSFPSTSGKRHNEQFF,TGTGCCAGCAGCTCCTTCCCTTCGACTAGCGGGAAAAGGCACAATGAGCAGTTCTTC
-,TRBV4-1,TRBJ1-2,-,CASSHNGANYGYTF,TGCGCCAGCAGCCATAATGGAGCTAACTATGGCTACACCTTC
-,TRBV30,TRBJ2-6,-,CAWSVLGSGANVLTF,TGTGCCTGGAGTGTCCTCGGGTCTGGGGCCAACGTCCTGACTTTC
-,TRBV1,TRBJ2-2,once,CTSSPRGTGELFF,TGCACCAGCAGCCCACGGGGCACCGGGGAGCTGTTTTTT
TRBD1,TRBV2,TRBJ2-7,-,CASSEWGQPYEQYF,TGTGCCAGCAGTGAATGGGGACAGCCGTACGAGCAGTACTTC
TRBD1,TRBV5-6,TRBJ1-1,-,CASSLGAGTAANDFF,TGTGCCAGCAGCTTGGGGGCCGGGACAGCGGCTAATGATTTCTTT
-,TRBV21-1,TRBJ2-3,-,CASSKGRTGTTFTDTQYF,TGTGCCAGCAGCAAAGGGAGGACTGGCACGACCTTCACAGATACGCAGTATTTT
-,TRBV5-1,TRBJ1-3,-,CASSLGDSGNTIYF,TGCGCCAGCAGCCTGGGAGATTCTGGAAACACCATATATTTT
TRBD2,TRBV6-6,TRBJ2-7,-,CASSPSGRYYEQYF,TGTGCCAGCAGTCCTAGCGGGAGATACTACGAGCAGTACTTC
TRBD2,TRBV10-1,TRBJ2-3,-,CASSESSGSTVDTQYF,TGCGCCAGCAGTGAGTCTAGCGGGAGTACAGTCGATACGCAGTATTTT
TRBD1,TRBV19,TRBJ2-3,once,CASSTRDSPDTQYF,TGTGCCAGTAGTACCCGGGACAGTCCTGATACGCAGTATTTT
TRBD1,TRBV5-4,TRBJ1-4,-,CASSFAGTGNEKLFF,TGTGCCAGCAGCTTCGCCGGGACAGGGAATGAAAAACTGTTTTTT
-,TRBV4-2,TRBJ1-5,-,CASSQSQGIEEPQHF,TGTGCCAGCAGCCAGTCTCAGGGGATAGAGGAGCCCCAGCATTTT
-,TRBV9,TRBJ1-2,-,CASSSPGFGYTF,TGTGCCAGCAGCTCCCCGGGTTTTGGCTACACCTTC
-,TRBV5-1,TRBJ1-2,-,CASSYQQGSGYTF,TGCGCCAGCAGCTATCAACAGGGATCAGGCTACACCTTC
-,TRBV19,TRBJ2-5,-,CASSPRMAGLETQYF,TGTGCCAGTAGTCCCCGAATGGCAGGGTTAGAGACCCAGTACTTC
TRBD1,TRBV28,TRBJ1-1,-,CASTLTGGAPTEAFF,TGTGCCAGCACCCTGACAGGGGGCGCGCCCACTGAAGCTTTCTTT
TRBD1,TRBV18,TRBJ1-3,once,CASSPLQDRSSGNTIYF,TGTGCCAGCTCCCCCCTCCAGGACAGGAGCTCTGGAAACACCATATATTTT
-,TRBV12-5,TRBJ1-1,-,CASGLDRTANTEAFF,TGTGCTAGTGGTTTGGATCGGACAGCTAACACTGAAGCTTTCTTT
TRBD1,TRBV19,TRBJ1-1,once,CASSTDRLQNTEAFF,TGTGCCAGTAGTACGGACAGGCTCCAGAACACTGAAGCTTTCTTT
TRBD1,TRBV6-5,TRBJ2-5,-,CASSFDRVKETQYF,TGTGCCAGCAGTTTTGACAGGGTAAAGGAGACCCAGTACTTC
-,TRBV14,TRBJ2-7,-,CASSQAPGNSYEQYF,TGTGCCAGCAGCCAAGCCCCGGGGAACTCCTACGAGCAGTACTTC
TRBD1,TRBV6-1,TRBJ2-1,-,CASSRGLLYNEQFF,TGTGCCAGCAGCAGGGGGCTTCTTTACAATGAGCAGTTCTTC
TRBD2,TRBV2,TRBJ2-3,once,CASIAGVASTDTQYF,TGTGCCAGCATAGCGGGGGTCGCTAGCACAGATACGCAGTATTTT
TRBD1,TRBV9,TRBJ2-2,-,CASSVAALQGNGELFF,TGTGCCAGCAGCGTAGCGGCTTTACAGGGGAACGGGGAGCTGTTTTTT
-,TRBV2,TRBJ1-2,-,CASSENREGVYGYTF,TGTGCCAGCAGTGAGAACAGGGAGGGGGTCTATGGCTACACCTTC
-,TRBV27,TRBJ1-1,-,CASSQGNTEAFF,TGTGCCAGTTCACAGGGGAACACTGAAGCTTTCTTT